Following are 8 T cell receptor beta chains from one sample sequenced in a study of PD-1 blockade in classical Hodgkin lymphoma. Produced via immunoSEQ multiplex PCR; TCRdb's table is partial and in-frame only. The profile shows about 37,000 clones, over 65% of them singletons. All trial patients relapsed after autologous stem cell transplantation. This specimen consisted of peripheral blood mononuclear cells (PBMCs), obtained before the second cycle of nivolumab. The receptor set was obtained from a human donor with classical Hodgkin lymphoma.

The chain employs TRBV21-1 and TRBJ1-5; the D segment call TRBD1 is taken from the table without a DNA check. TRBV21-1 is reported as a pseudogene. The CDR3 is made up of 15 amino acids. In DNA form, the CDR3 reads TGTGCCAGCAGCAGTGACAGGGGGAGCAATCAGCCCCAGCATTTT. The encoded protein is CASSSDRGSNQPQHF.

The rearrangement uses TRBV7-9 and TRBJ2-5, with 8 bases identical to TRBD2. Per the germline V gene, CDR1 is SEHNR and CDR2 is FQNEAQ (reference sequence). The CDR3 consists of 13 residues. After removal of 2 bases from V and 4 bases from J, the junction contained 0 bases not matched to a gene. CDR3 sequence reads: CASSLLAGETQYF. In nucleotides, the CDR3 is TGTGCCAGCAGCTTACTAGCGGGAGAGACCCAGTACTTC.

The chain couples TRBV6-1 to TRBJ2-7; 9 bases align to TRBD1. V trimming: 1 base; J trimming: 4 bases; junction bases outside the gene matches: 5. CDR1 and CDR2 from the germline V gene are MNHNS and SASEGT. The CDR3 contains 15 residues. This CDR3 reads CASSEVTGGKYEQYF. DNA for the CDR3: TGTGCCAGCAGTGAAGTCACAGGGGGCAAGTACGAGCAGTACTTC.

In this sample, this clone turned up a few times. V gene TRBV27 combines with J gene TRBJ1-4, with D hard to call. This CDR3 comprises 15 residues. The V end was cut by 0 bases, the J end by 4 bases, with 9 bases between. The germline V gene encodes CDR1 MNHEY and CDR2 SMNVEV (reference sequence). CDR3 in DNA: TGTGCCAGCAGTTTATCGCCACAGTATAATGAAAAACTGTTTTTT. Its protein product is CASSLSPQYNEKLFF.

This clone appeared a single time. The CDR3 coding sequence is TGTGCCAGCAGTGAGTATCCGGGACTAGCGATCACAGATACGCAGTATTTT. Translating gives CASSEYPGLAITDTQYF. The chain is built from TRBV6-1 and TRBJ2-3, with 10 positions matching TRBD2. CDR1 MNHNS and CDR2 SASEGT come from the germline V gene. The J segment lost 2 bases and the V segment lost 3 bases, leaving 8 bases of the junction unmatched. This CDR3 has 17 residues.

This chain links TRBV4-3 with TRBJ2-3; D unresolved. Trimming took 2 bases from V and 2 from J, leaving 14 bases between them. This CDR3 is built from 16 residues. CDR1 is LGHNA, CDR2 YSLEER, per germline. The CDR3 here is CASSQSRPAPTDTQYF. The CDR3 nucleotides are TGCGCCAGCAGCCAAAGTCGGCCCGCTCCCACAGATACGCAGTATTTT.

This clone was detected a few times. The genes are TRBV9 and TRBJ2-7, with D possibly being TRBD2 (5 bases). The V gene's germline CDR1 is SGDLS and CDR2 YYNGEE. V was cut by 0 bases and J by 5 bases, with 18 bases left in between. The CDR3 totals 16 residues. The CDR3 sequence is CASSVAGWGSGNEQYF. The CDR3 nucleotides are TGTGCCAGCAGCGTAGCCGGCTGGGGTTCGGGGAACGAGCAGTACTTC. The variable domain in full, with the rest retrieved from reference TRBV9 and TRBJ2-7, is DSGVTQTPKHLITATGQRVTLRCSPRSGDLSVYWYQQSLDQGLQFLIQYYNGEERAKGNILERFSAQQFPDLHSELNLSSLELGDSALYFCASSVAGWGSGNEQYFGPGTRLTVT.

J is TRBJ2-3 and V is TRBV7-2; D is perhaps TRBD1 or TRBD2 (6 bases each). V lost 4 bases, J lost 3 bases, and 17 bases lay in between. CDR3 length: 16 amino acids. The germline V gene has CDR1 SGHTA and CDR2 FQGNSA. DNA for the CDR3: TGTGCCAGCAGCTCCATTCCAGGGGCGGGGACAGATACGCAGTATTTT. It specifies CASSSIPGAGTDTQYF.